This entry lists 24 T cell receptor beta chains sequenced from one sample in a study of T cell responses to AZD1222 COVID-19 vaccine. The repertoire was sequenced with immunoSEQ multiplex PCR; TCRdb's copy has only in-frame clones and lacks some. The sample yields some 91,000 clones, around 94% seen once. Source: peripheral blood, taken on day 0 of AZD1222 vaccination. Every receptor here comes from an adult in good health.

This chain connects TRBV7-9 to TRBJ1-4; tentative D call: TRBD1 (5 bases). Germline CDR1 is SEHNR and CDR2 is FQNEAQ (reference sequence). The CDR3 sequence is 17 residues long. V shed 3 bases and J shed 4 bases, with 18 bases lying between them. CDR3 region: CASSFFGRGSGNEKLFF. In DNA form, the CDR3 reads TGTGCCAGCAGCTTTTTTGGCCGGGGCTCGGGTAATGAAAAACTGTTTTTT.

The chain employs TRBV9 and TRBJ1-2; possibly TRBD1 for D (5 bases). Germline values: CDR1 SGDLS, CDR2 YYNGEE. This CDR3 has 14 residues. Trimming cost V 5 bases and J 1 base, with 12 bases left between them. CDR3 nucleotides: TGTGCCAGCAGTGGGACGGAAGGTAACTATGGCTACACCTTC. Its protein product is CASSGTEGNYGYTF.

In this sample, this clone turned up a few times. This sequence joins TRBV9 and TRBJ2-7; TRBD2 might be the D (6 bases). Trimming removed 0 bases at V and 6 bases at J, with 16 bases between. Per germline, CDR1 SGDLS and CDR2 YYNGEE. The CDR3 consists of 15 residues. The CDR3 reads CASSVGRGRTGEQYF. In nucleotides, the CDR3 is TGTGCCAGCAGCGTAGGGAGGGGACGAACCGGCGAGCAGTACTTC.

This chain uses TRBV19 with TRBJ1-1; 12 positions agree with TRBD1. The CDR3 is made up of 15 amino acids. Germline loops: CDR1 LNHDA, CDR2 SQIVND (reference sequence). Germline trimming cut 8 bases from V and 4 bases from J; bases unmatched to any gene: 8. CDR3 protein: CASRLGTGGRTEAFF. CDR3 in DNA: TGTGCCAGTCGACTTGGGACAGGGGGCCGCACTGAAGCTTTCTTT.

The CDR3 DNA reads as TGTGCCAGCAGTCGAGAGGGGACTACTGAAGCTTTCTTT. Translating it yields CASSREGTTEAFF. This chain joins TRBV11-3 and TRBJ1-1; the D gene is possibly TRBD1 (5 bases). Germline lookup yields CDR1 SGHNT and CDR2 YENEEA. V dropped 6 bases and J dropped 5 bases, with 13 bases sitting between them. This CDR3 has 13 residues.

The V gene is TRBV28, the J gene TRBJ1-4, with 8 bases aligning to TRBD1. V lost 6 bases and J lost 7; bases outside the gene matches: 7. The CDR3 sequence is 14 residues long. Germline values: CDR1 MDHEN, CDR2 SYDVKM. The CDR3 region is CASSKGQAFEKLFF. The CDR3 region has the DNA TGTGCCAGCAGCAAGGGACAGGCTTTTGAAAAACTGTTTTTT.

Only a few counts were recorded for this clone. CDR3 residues: CATSGFEGGRRMFF. The CDR3 coding sequence is TGTGCCACCAGTGGTTTCGAGGGGGGCCGCCGGATGTTCTTC. The J gene is TRBJ2-1, the V gene TRBV24-1, with D perhaps given as TRBD1 or TRBD2 (6 bases each). Germline CDR1 KGHDR, CDR2 SFDVKD. CDR3 length: 14 amino acids. V dropped 5 bases and J dropped 15 bases, with 22 bases sitting between them.

The chain recombines TRBV5-4 with TRBJ1-2; unclear D gene. This CDR3 has 18 amino acids. Germline-derived CDR1 and CDR2 are SGHNT and YYREEE (reference sequence). Trimming left V 4 bases short and J 5 bases short, with 27 bases between. The CDR3 nucleotides are TGTGCCAGCAGCCTCCAAATTCGAACCCTAATCCCTTTTTATGGCTACACCTTC. It specifies CASSLQIRTLIPFYGYTF.

This chain joins TRBV20-1 and TRBJ1-2; weak D call: TRBD1 (5 bases). Trimming took 6 bases from V and 4 from J, leaving 9 bases between them. The germline V gene encodes CDR1 DFQATT and CDR2 SNEGSKA (reference sequence). The CDR3 contains 11 residues. CDR3 nucleotides: TGCAGTGCCTATGGGGCCTATGGCTACACCTTC. This codes for CSAYGAYGYTF.

The V call is TRBV5-1, the J call TRBJ1-2; no clear D gene. Trimming removed 2 bases from V and 8 bases from J, with 13 bases in between. CDR1 is SGHRS, CDR2 YFSETQ, per germline. The CDR3 runs to 13 residues. The CDR3 bases are TGCGCCAGCAGCTTAGGAACCGGCGAGGGCTACACCTTC. It specifies CASSLGTGEGYTF.

The rearrangement uses TRBV15 and TRBJ2-7, with 9 bases matching TRBD2. This CDR3 is built from 15 residues. Germline loops: CDR1 LNHNV, CDR2 YYDKDF (reference sequence). Trimming cost V 0 bases and J 1 base; bases outside gene matches: 1. The CDR3 nucleotides read TGTGCCACCAGCAGAGACACTAGCGGGTCCTACGAGCAGTACTTC. It yields the protein CATSRDTSGSYEQYF.

This clone occurred once. The chain is built from TRBV21-1 and TRBJ1-4. TRBV21-1 is labeled a pseudogene. CDR3 size: 16 residues. DNA of the CDR3: TGTGCCAGCAGCAAAGAAAGGGTCGGATCTAATGAAAAACTGTTTTTT. Residues: CASSKERVGSNEKLFF.

This sequence joins TRBV3-1 (or the pseudogene TRBV3-2) and TRBJ1-2; D gene unclear. CDR1 and CDR2 from the germline V gene are LGHDT and YNNKEL (reference sequence). Deletions cut 5 bases from V and 4 bases from J, with 20 bases between. This CDR3 comprises 16 residues. CDR3 nucleotides: TGTGCCAGCAGCGACAAAAACTATGACAACGCCTATGGCTACACCTTC. It yields the protein CASSDKNYDNAYGYTF.

The gene calls are TRBV7-2 and TRBJ2-3; possible D gene TRBD2, 6 bases. The CDR3 is 17 amino acids. Trimming stripped 5 bases from V and 4 bases from J, with 22 bases between. Germline-derived CDR1 and CDR2 are SGHTA and FQGNSA. The CDR3 nucleotides read TGTGCCAGCAGCCAAAGATCCGGGACTTATGGGGCAGATACGCAGTATTTT. This gives the protein CASSQRSGTYGADTQYF.

The chain recombines TRBV5-5 with TRBJ1-3; D is uncertain. Germline assignment: CDR1 SGHKS and CDR2 YYEKEE (reference sequence). The length of the CDR3 is 15 residues. Trimming removed 0 bases at V and 0 bases at J, with 7 bases between. CDR3 in amino acids: CASSLDSLSGNTIYF. The CDR3 DNA reads TGTGCCAGCAGCTTGGACAGCCTCTCTGGAAACACCATATATTTT.

This clone was seen once. The chain employs TRBV30 and TRBJ1-2; D remains unclear. Germline CDR1 is GTSNPN and CDR2 is SVGIG (reference sequence). Deletions cut 0 bases from V and 8 bases from J, with 13 bases between. The CDR3 is 13 residues long. The CDR3 protein is CAWSVAGGRGYTF. As DNA, the CDR3 is TGTGCCTGGAGTGTAGCGGGAGGTAGGGGCTACACCTTC.

The V and J genes are TRBV7-2 and TRBJ1-1; TRBD1 agrees at 8 bases. Germline CDR1 and CDR2: SGHTA and FQGNSA. The CDR3 length is 14 residues. V lost 8 bases and J lost 5; bases outside the gene matches: 10. CDR3 sequence reads: CASGLRQGRTEAFF. The CDR3 region has the DNA TGTGCCAGCGGACTAAGACAGGGGAGGACTGAAGCTTTCTTT.

This chain uses TRBV14 with TRBJ2-7, with TRBD2 matching over 15 bases. The germline V gene has CDR1 SGHDN and CDR2 FVKESK. This CDR3 has 19 amino acids. J gave up 1 base and V 3 bases, and 10 bases lay outside the gene matches. The CDR3 DNA is TGTGCCAGCAGCCACTACCCGGGACTAGCGGGAGGCAAATCCTACGAGCAGTACTTC. Translating it yields CASSHYPGLAGGKSYEQYF.

The chain links TRBV6-2 or TRBV6-3 to TRBJ2-4; D remains ambiguous. Germline lookup yields CDR1 MNHEY and CDR2 SVGEGT. V dropped 2 bases and J dropped 0 bases, with 8 bases sitting between them. The CDR3 loop spans 15 amino acids. The CDR3 loop is CASSYTRLAKNIQYF. CDR3 sequence (DNA): TGTGCCAGCAGTTACACACGGCTAGCCAAAAACATTCAGTACTTC.

Only one count was recorded for this clone. V is TRBV6-5 and J is TRBJ1-2, with D possibly TRBD1 on 5 matching bases. Looked up from germline, CDR1 is MNHEY and CDR2 is SVGAGI. The V end lost 6 bases, the J end lost 0 bases, and 11 bases lay between the germline ends. This CDR3 is 14 amino acids long. The CDR3 DNA sequence: TGTGCCAGCAGCCCCGGGACCGCTAACTATGGCTACACCTTC. It is translated as CASSPGTANYGYTF.

The chain joins TRBV6-6 to TRBJ2-1; maybe TRBD1 (6 bases). The CDR3 runs to 17 residues. The germline CDR1 and CDR2 sequences are MNHNY and SVGAGI (reference sequence). V gave up 5 bases and J gave up 0 bases, with 17 bases separating them. CDR3 DNA sequence: TGTGCCAGCAGTCAAAACAGGGTTATAAGCTCCTACAATGAGCAGTTCTTC. Amino acids: CASSQNRVISSYNEQFF.

The chain uses TRBV3-1 (or the pseudogene TRBV3-2) and TRBJ2-7; D call uncertain. Trimming pared 3 bases from V and 5 bases from J, leaving 11 bases between. Germline V gives CDR1 LGHDT, CDR2 YNNKEL (reference sequence). The CDR3 is 13 amino acids. CDR3 nucleotides: TGTGCCAGCAGCCAGAATAGGCTCGACGAGCAGTACTTC. Translated, it gives CASSQNRLDEQYF.

A few counts support this clone. This chain uses TRBV19 with TRBJ2-2, with TRBD1 identical over 11 bases. V was clipped by 5 bases and J by 4 bases; unmatched bases: 9. The CDR3 extends over 17 amino acids. CDR1 is LNHDA and CDR2 is SQIVND in the germline V gene (reference sequence). This CDR3 reads CASSLRRTGGGTGELFF. CDR3 sequence (DNA): TGTGCCAGTAGTCTCCGCCGGACAGGGGGCGGCACCGGGGAGCTGTTTTTT.

V and J are TRBV19 and TRBJ1-1; perhaps TRBD1 as D (6 bases). Germline V gene data show CDR1 as LNHDA and CDR2 as SQIVND (reference sequence). The CDR3 has 14 residues. V was trimmed by 5 bases and J by 2 bases, leaving 12 bases between them. The CDR3 bases are TGTGCCAGTAGTGAGGGCAGGGGAAACACTGAAGCTTTCTTT. Protein: CASSEGRGNTEAFF. The full variable domain, rest sourced from reference TRBV19 and TRBJ1-1, is DGGITQSPKYLFRKEGQNVTLSCEQNLNHDAMYWYRQDPGQGLRLIYYSQIVNDFQKGDIAEGYSVSREKKESFPLTVTSAQKNPTAFYLCASSEGRGNTEAFFGQGTRLTVV.